A selection of T cell receptor beta chains follows, all from one sample in a study of CD8+CD57+ T cells in acquired aplastic anemia. TCRdb passed the reads through MiXCR, listing each CDR3 protein once. Of approximately 190,000 distinct CDR3 sequences in the sample, around 47% are singletons; the top ten hold around 9.7%. The source material was sorted CD4+, CD8+, or CD8+CD57+ T cells (not recorded which) from PBMCs. These receptors came from a human donor with aplastic anemia. Each CDR3 is given with its conserved first and last residue. A D gene is named only where the DNA matches it firmly. Size tells how often a clone was seen (once, few, many) or the class of an expanded clone, and some rows leave it out.

>TRBJ1-4|TRBV2|NA|once
CASSVSQLNEKLFF
TGTGCCAGCAGTGTTTCGCAGCTAAATGAAAAACTGTTTTTT
>TRBJ1-5|TRBV20-1|TRBD1|NA
CSATRRGEGSNQPQHF
TGCAGTGCTACCCGCAGGGGGGAAGGTAGCAATCAGCCCCAGCATTTT
>TRBJ2-7|TRBV25-1|NA|NA
CASSDSYERYF
TGTGCCAGCAGCGATTCCTACGAGCGGTACTTC
>TRBJ2-7|TRBV2|NA|NA
CASSEQGSLYEQYF
TGTGCCAGCAGTGAACAGGGGAGTCTCTACGAGCAGTACTTC
>TRBJ2-5|TRBV29-1|NA|NA
CSVEKGSGLGAQYF
TGCAGCGTTGAAAAGGGTAGCGGCCTCGGGGCCCAGTACTTC
>TRBJ2-7|TRBV6-1|TRBD2|NA
CASRTGTSSYEQYF
TGTGCCAGCAGAACCGGGACTAGTAGTTACGAGCAGTACTTC
>TRBJ1-1|TRBV9|NA|many
CASSVVGENTEAFF
TGTGCCAGCAGCGTAGTTGGGGAGAACACTGAAGCTTTCTTT
>TRBJ2-3|TRBV19|NA|NA
CASRKMDGDTQYF
TGTGCCAGTAGAAAGATGGATGGGGATACGCAGTATTTT
>TRBJ1-6|TRBV5-1|TRBD1|NA
CASSIGTENSPLHF
TGCGCCAGCAGCATTGGGACAGAGAATTCACCCCTCCACTTT
>TRBJ2-7|TRBV19|NA|NA
CASSTQASSYEQYF
TGTGCCAGTAGTACACAGGCTTCCTCCTACGAGCAGTACTTC
>TRBJ2-7|TRBV11-2|NA|NA
CASSYDYSYEQYF
TGTGCCAGCAGCTATGACTACTCCTACGAGCAGTACTTC
>TRBJ1-2|TRBV7-9|NA|NA
CASSLGAPYGYTF
TGTGCCAGCAGCTTAGGGGCCCCCTATGGCTACACCTTC
>TRBJ2-1|TRBV5-6|TRBD2|NA
CASTLLAGGPGEQFF
TGTGCCAGCACCCTACTAGCGGGAGGGCCGGGTGAGCAGTTCTTC
>TRBJ2-7|TRBV7-8|TRBD1|NA
CASSQNHGTGDEQYF
TGTGCCAGCAGCCAAAACCACGGGACAGGTGACGAGCAGTACTTC
>TRBJ1-1|TRBV27|TRBD1|few
CASSWTGATEAFF
TGTGCCAGCAGTTGGACAGGGGCCACTGAAGCTTTCTTT
>TRBJ2-7|TRBV9|NA|NA
CASGVGPVSYEQYF
TGTGCCAGCGGCGTAGGCCCCGTATCCTACGAGCAGTACTTC